This T cell receptor beta chain was recorded in a study of identical twins. The length of the CDR3 is 13 residues. The V gene lost 1 base and the J gene lost 5 bases, with 5 bases spanning the gap. This clonotype was seen many times. MiXCR, applied by TCRdb to the 5' RACE reads, yields one record per CDR3 protein. This table has hundreds of thousands of distinct CDR3 sequences, roughly 7.2% appearing once. The sample was also reused in another study, on yellow fever vaccine responses in identical twins.

This TCR derives from a woman under 30 in good health. The rearrangement joins TRBV12-3 or TRBV12-4 to TRBJ2-2; D is uncertain. The sequenced material came from PBMCs. CDR3 nucleotides: TGTGCCAGCAGTTTAGGCCATACCGGGGAGCTGTTTTTT. Translation: CASSLGHTGELFF.